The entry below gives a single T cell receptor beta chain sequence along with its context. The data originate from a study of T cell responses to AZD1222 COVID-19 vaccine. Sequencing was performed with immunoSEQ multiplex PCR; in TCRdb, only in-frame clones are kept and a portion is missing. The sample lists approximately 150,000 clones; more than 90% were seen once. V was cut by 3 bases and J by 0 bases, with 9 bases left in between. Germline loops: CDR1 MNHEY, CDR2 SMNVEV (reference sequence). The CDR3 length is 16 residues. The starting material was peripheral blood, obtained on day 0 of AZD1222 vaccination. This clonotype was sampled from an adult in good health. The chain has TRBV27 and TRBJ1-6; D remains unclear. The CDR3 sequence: CASSFEASSYNSPLHF. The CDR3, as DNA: TGTGCCAGCAGTTTCGAAGCGAGCTCCTATAATTCACCCCTCCACTTT.